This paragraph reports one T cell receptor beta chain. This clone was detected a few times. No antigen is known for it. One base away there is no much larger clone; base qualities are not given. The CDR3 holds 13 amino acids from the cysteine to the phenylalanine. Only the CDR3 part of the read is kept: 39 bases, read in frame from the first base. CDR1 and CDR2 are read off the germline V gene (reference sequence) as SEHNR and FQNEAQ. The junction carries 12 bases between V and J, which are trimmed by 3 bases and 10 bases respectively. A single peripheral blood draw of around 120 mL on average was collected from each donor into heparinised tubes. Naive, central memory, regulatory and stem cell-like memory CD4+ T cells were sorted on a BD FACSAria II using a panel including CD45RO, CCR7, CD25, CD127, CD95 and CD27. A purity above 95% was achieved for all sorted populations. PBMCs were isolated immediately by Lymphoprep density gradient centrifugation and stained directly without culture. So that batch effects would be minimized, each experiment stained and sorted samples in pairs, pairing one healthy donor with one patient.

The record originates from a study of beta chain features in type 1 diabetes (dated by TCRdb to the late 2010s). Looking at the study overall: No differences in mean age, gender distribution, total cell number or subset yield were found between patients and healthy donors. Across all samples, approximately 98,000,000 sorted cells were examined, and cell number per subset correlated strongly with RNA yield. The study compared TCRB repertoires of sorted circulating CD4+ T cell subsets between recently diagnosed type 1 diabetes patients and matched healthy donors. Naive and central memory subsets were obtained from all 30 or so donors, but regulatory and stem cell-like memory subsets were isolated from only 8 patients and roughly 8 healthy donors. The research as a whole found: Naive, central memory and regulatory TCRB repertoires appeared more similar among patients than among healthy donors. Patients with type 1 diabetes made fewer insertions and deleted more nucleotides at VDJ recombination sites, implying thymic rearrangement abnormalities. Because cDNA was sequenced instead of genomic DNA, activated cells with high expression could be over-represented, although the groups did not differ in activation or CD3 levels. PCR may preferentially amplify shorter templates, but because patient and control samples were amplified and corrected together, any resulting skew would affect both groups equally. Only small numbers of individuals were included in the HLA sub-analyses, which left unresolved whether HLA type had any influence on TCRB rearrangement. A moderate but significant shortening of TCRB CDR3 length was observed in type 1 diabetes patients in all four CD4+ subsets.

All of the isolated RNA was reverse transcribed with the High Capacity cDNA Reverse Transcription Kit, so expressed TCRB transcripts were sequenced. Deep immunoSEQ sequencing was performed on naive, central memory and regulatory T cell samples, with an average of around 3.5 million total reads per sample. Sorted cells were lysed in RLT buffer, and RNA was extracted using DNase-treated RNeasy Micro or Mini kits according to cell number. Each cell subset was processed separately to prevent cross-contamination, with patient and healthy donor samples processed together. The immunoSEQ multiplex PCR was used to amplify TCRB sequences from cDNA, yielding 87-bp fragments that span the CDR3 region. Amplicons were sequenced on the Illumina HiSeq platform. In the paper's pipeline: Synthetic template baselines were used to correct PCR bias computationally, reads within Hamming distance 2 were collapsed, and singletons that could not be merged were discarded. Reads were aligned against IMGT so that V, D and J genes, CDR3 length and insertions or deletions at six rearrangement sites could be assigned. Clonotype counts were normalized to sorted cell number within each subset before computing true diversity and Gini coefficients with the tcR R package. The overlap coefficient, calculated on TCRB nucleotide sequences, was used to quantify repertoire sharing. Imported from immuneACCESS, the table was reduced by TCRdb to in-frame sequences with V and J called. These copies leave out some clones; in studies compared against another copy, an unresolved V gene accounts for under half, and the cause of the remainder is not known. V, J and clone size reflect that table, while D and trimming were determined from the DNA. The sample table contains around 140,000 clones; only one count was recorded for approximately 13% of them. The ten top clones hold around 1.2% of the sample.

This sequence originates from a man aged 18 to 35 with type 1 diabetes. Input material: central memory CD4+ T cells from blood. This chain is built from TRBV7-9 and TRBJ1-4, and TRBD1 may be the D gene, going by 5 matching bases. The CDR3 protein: CASSFPPRGKLFF. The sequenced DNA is TGTGCCAGCAGCTTCCCCCCGAGGGGAAAACTGTTTTTT. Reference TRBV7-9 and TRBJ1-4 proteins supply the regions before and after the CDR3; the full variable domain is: DTGVSQNPRHKITKRGQNVTFRCDPISEHNRLYWYRQTLGQGPEFLTYFQNEAQLEKSRLLSDRFSAERPKGSFSTLEIQRTEQGDSAMYLCASSFPPRGKLFFGSGTQLSVL.